A selection of T cell receptor beta chains follows, all from one sample in a study of spatial heterogeneity in lung cancer. TCRdb re-derived calls from the 5' RACE reads in MiXCR, one entry per CDR3 protein. The sample includes tens of thousands of distinct CDR3 sequences, roughly 8.4% seen only once; the top ten take 30% to 45%. The sequencing used PBMCs, collected at surgery. Receptors originate from a female donor with early-stage non-small cell lung cancer. CDR3s include the opening cysteine and the closing phenylalanine or tryptophan. The D gene is left open where the match is weak. A clone size is listed for some rows: how often the clone was seen (once, few, many), or a class if it is expanded.

V: TRBV29-1
D: TRBD1
J: TRBJ2-2
size: many
DNA: TGCAGCGTAGCTAGACAGGGTCGTAGCGGGGAGCTGTTTTTT
CDR3: CSVARQGRSGELFF

V: TRBV20-1
D: TRBD2
J: TRBJ2-1
size: few
DNA: TGCAGTGCTAGGGGGTCCGGACTAGCGTACAATGAGCAGTTCTTC
CDR3: CSARGSGLAYNEQFF

V: TRBV19
D: NA
J: TRBJ2-1
size: many
DNA: TGTGCCAGTAGTATCGGAGCCAGGGGAAAGTACAATGAGCAGTTCTTC
CDR3: CASSIGARGKYNEQFF

V: TRBV6-6
D: TRBD2
J: TRBJ2-1
size: many
DNA: TGTGCCAGCAGACCCCGAGGGGGTAGCGGGGCTTCCTCCTACAATGAGCAGTTCTTC
CDR3: CASRPRGGSGASSYNEQFF

V: TRBV9
D: NA
J: TRBJ2-1
size: many
DNA: TGTGCCAGCAGCTTACGGGACCTACCGTACAATGAGCAGTTCTTC
CDR3: CASSLRDLPYNEQFF

V: TRBV11-3
D: NA
J: TRBJ2-1
size: many
DNA: TGTGCCAGCAGCTTATCTCTGGGAGGGGGCTACAATGAGCAGTTCTTC
CDR3: CASSLSLGGGYNEQFF

V: TRBV7-8
D: TRBD1
J: TRBJ1-6
size: many
DNA: TGTGCCAGCAGGGACAGGGGGCGTCTCCTCCACTTT
CDR3: CASRDRGRLLHF

V: TRBV10-3
D: NA
J: TRBJ2-1
size: many
DNA: TGTGCCATCAGTGAGTCGATCCTTGATGAGCAGTTCTTC
CDR3: CAISESILDEQFF

V: TRBV9
D: NA
J: TRBJ2-2
size: many
DNA: TGTGCCAGCAGCGTAGCACTTGTCGGGAGCATTGGCACCGGGGAGCTGTTTTTT
CDR3: CASSVALVGSIGTGELFF

V: TRBV18
D: TRBD2
J: TRBJ2-1
size: many
DNA: TGTGCCAGCTCACCGCAAGCGGGACCTGGCAATGAGCAGTTCTTC
CDR3: CASSPQAGPGNEQFF

V: TRBV20-1
D: NA
J: TRBJ2-6
size: many
DNA: TGCAGTGCTAGATCCGGGTCTGGGGCCAACGTCCTGACTTTC
CDR3: CSARSGSGANVLTF

V: TRBV12-3/TRBV12-4
D: NA
J: TRBJ2-3
size: NA
DNA: TGTGCCAGCCTACAGGGGCTAGCGGGCTCTAGGGATACGCAGTATTTT
CDR3: CASLQGLAGSRDTQYF

V: TRBV12-3/TRBV12-4
D: NA
J: TRBJ1-1
size: many
DNA: TGTGCCAGCAGTTTTTCGACAGGTTACACTATTGAAGCTTTCTTT
CDR3: CASSFSTGYTIEAFF

V: TRBV3-1
D: NA
J: TRBJ2-7
size: many
DNA: TGTGCCAGCAGCCAAGTGGCACACGAGCAGTACTTC
CDR3: CASSQVAHEQYF

V: TRBV6-2/TRBV6-3
D: TRBD2
J: TRBJ2-1
size: many
DNA: TGTGCCAGCAGTTACCCCTTAGCGGGAGTCTCCTACAATGAGCAGTTCTTC
CDR3: CASSYPLAGVSYNEQFF

V: TRBV28
D: TRBD2
J: TRBJ2-1
size: few
DNA: TGTGCCAGCAGTTTCCGCGGGAGTTTAAATGAGCAGTTCTTC
CDR3: CASSFRGSLNEQFF

V: TRBV18
D: TRBD1
J: TRBJ1-2
size: many
DNA: TGTGCCAGCTCACTCCCCGACAGGGGAGGGCTTAGCTATGGCTACACCTTC
CDR3: CASSLPDRGGLSYGYTF

V: TRBV6-2/TRBV6-3
D: NA
J: TRBJ2-2
size: many
DNA: TGTGCCAGCCGCATCCCCGGGGAGCTGTTTTTT
CDR3: CASRIPGELFF

V: TRBV3-1
D: NA
J: TRBJ1-5
size: many
DNA: TGTGCCAGCAGCCAAACTAGCAATCAGCCCCAGCATTTT
CDR3: CASSQTSNQPQHF

V: TRBV7-2
D: NA
J: TRBJ1-1
size: many
DNA: TGTGCCAGCAGCACCCACGCTTCGGGTTACACTGAAGCTTTCTTT
CDR3: CASSTHASGYTEAFF

V: TRBV20-1
D: NA
J: TRBJ2-7
size: many
DNA: TGCAGTGCTAGCCCTGCCCTGACGAGCTCCTACGAGCAGTACTTC
CDR3: CSASPALTSSYEQYF

V: TRBV19
D: NA
J: TRBJ1-5
size: many
DNA: TGTGCCAGTAGTACTGCAGAATATAGCAATCAGCCCCAGCATTTT
CDR3: CASSTAEYSNQPQHF

V: TRBV5-1
D: NA
J: TRBJ2-2
size: many
DNA: TGCGCCAGCAGCTCCGGGACTTTCACCGGGGAGCTGTTTTTT
CDR3: CASSSGTFTGELFF

V: TRBV5-6
D: NA
J: TRBJ2-3
size: many
DNA: TGTGCCAGCAGCTTGGGGTTTCGGGCCGCAGATACGCAGTATTTT
CDR3: CASSLGFRAADTQYF

V: TRBV7-2
D: NA
J: TRBJ2-5
size: many
DNA: TGTGCCAGCAGCTTAGTTTGGCGCGCTAGCATGGAGACCCAGTACTTC
CDR3: CASSLVWRASMETQYF

V: TRBV28
D: TRBD2
J: TRBJ2-7
size: few
DNA: TGTGCCAGCAGTCCAGGAGGACTAGCGGGAGGGTTCACCTACGAGCAGTACTTC
CDR3: CASSPGGLAGGFTYEQYF

V: TRBV11-2
D: NA
J: TRBJ2-7
size: many
DNA: TGTGCCAGCAAAGGTCGATCCTACGAGCAGTACTTC
CDR3: CASKGRSYEQYF

V: TRBV25-1
D: NA
J: TRBJ1-2
size: NA
DNA: TGTGCCAGCGGGTGGGATCGATGGGGCTACACCTTC
CDR3: CASGWDRWGYTF

V: TRBV20-1
D: NA
J: TRBJ2-5
size: NA
DNA: TGCAGTGCTAGAAAAGGTGGATCTGATGAGACCCAGTACTTC
CDR3: CSARKGGSDETQYF

V: TRBV7-6
D: NA
J: TRBJ2-7
size: many
DNA: TGTGCCAGCAGCTTAGCGGGAGTGTCCACCGAGCAGTACTTC
CDR3: CASSLAGVSTEQYF

V: TRBV29-1
D: NA
J: TRBJ1-2
size: many
DNA: TGCAGCGTTGATGACGGCTATGGCTACACCTTC
CDR3: CSVDDGYGYTF

V: TRBV7-9
D: TRBD1
J: TRBJ1-1
size: NA
DNA: TGTGCCAGCAGCCACGACAGGGGGCCAAACACTGAAGCTTTCTTT
CDR3: CASSHDRGPNTEAFF

V: TRBV9
D: TRBD2
J: TRBJ2-7
size: medium-sized
DNA: TGTGCCAGCAGCCCTCGAGATAGCGGGATTCACGAGCAGTACTTC
CDR3: CASSPRDSGIHEQYF

V: TRBV4-3
D: NA
J: TRBJ1-4
size: NA
DNA: TGCGCCAGCAGCCAAGGCTCCAGGGAAAATGAAAAACTGTTTTTT
CDR3: CASSQGSRENEKLFF

V: TRBV28
D: NA
J: TRBJ2-7
size: NA
DNA: TGTGCCAGCAGTTCGTGGTATTTAGGTAGCTCCTACGAGCAGTACTTC
CDR3: CASSSWYLGSSYEQYF

V: TRBV4-2
D: NA
J: TRBJ2-7
size: many
DNA: TGTGCCAGCAGCCGACTAGGCGCCTACGAGCAGTACTTC
CDR3: CASSRLGAYEQYF

V: TRBV5-1
D: NA
J: TRBJ2-3
size: many
DNA: TGCGCCAGCAGCTTGGGGGACAAGAGCACAGATACGCAGTATTTT
CDR3: CASSLGDKSTDTQYF

V: TRBV20-1
D: TRBD1
J: TRBJ1-5
size: few
DNA: TGCAGTGCTCCGAAATCGACAGGGGACTATAGCAATCAGCCCCAGCATTTT
CDR3: CSAPKSTGDYSNQPQHF

V: TRBV20-1
D: TRBD2
J: TRBJ2-3
size: few
DNA: TGCAGTGCTAAAGCGGGGAGGGCCACAGATACGCAGTATTTT
CDR3: CSAKAGRATDTQYF

V: TRBV19
D: NA
J: TRBJ1-2
size: NA
DNA: TGTGCCAGTAGTATTAAGATGGACTATGGCTACACCTTC
CDR3: CASSIKMDYGYTF

V: TRBV4-2
D: NA
J: TRBJ2-1
size: many
DNA: TGTGCCAGCAGCCGAACTTGGGACGCCCAAGATGAGCAGTTCTTC
CDR3: CASSRTWDAQDEQFF

V: TRBV12-3/TRBV12-4
D: NA
J: TRBJ1-5
size: NA
DNA: TGTGCCAGCAGTTCACGCCAGGGGTTCTTTAGGAGCAATCAGCCCCAGCATTTT
CDR3: CASSSRQGFFRSNQPQHF

V: TRBV10-3
D: NA
J: TRBJ2-3
size: few
DNA: TGTGCCATCAGATCCGCGACAGGATCCCCCACAGATACGCAGTATTTT
CDR3: CAIRSATGSPTDTQYF

V: TRBV7-9
D: TRBD2
J: TRBJ2-1
size: many
DNA: TGTGCCAGCAGCCCCCAGCGGGGAACAGGCGCGGGTGAGCAGTTCTTC
CDR3: CASSPQRGTGAGEQFF

V: TRBV2
D: TRBD1
J: TRBJ1-5
size: many
DNA: TGTGCCAGCAGGGGACAGGGCGTTCAGCCCCAGCATTTT
CDR3: CASRGQGVQPQHF

V: TRBV11-2
D: TRBD1
J: TRBJ1-5
size: NA
DNA: TGTGCCAGCAGCTTAGCTCGGACAGGCCGCAATCAGCCCCAGCATTTT
CDR3: CASSLARTGRNQPQHF

V: TRBV9
D: NA
J: TRBJ1-1
size: many
DNA: TGTGCCAGCAGCGTAGTCAAGAACACTGAAGCTTTCTTT
CDR3: CASSVVKNTEAFF

V: TRBV5-1
D: NA
J: TRBJ2-7
size: NA
DNA: TGCGCCAGCAGCACCGGGATAATAGTCCCCGAGCAGTACTTC
CDR3: CASSTGIIVPEQYF

V: TRBV10-3
D: NA
J: TRBJ1-1
size: many
DNA: TGTGCCATCAGTGTCTCCGGGAACACTGAAGCTTTCTTT
CDR3: CAISVSGNTEAFF

V: TRBV5-1
D: NA
J: TRBJ1-2
size: many
DNA: TGCGCCAGCAGGGGGACCGATAACTATGGCTACACCTTC
CDR3: CASRGTDNYGYTF